This T cell receptor (beta chain) originates from a study of blood T cell repertoires in COVID-19. Study-wide background: COVID-19 samples from acute and convalescent phases originated in the United States, Italy and Spain. PBMCs, B-cell-depleted T cells, or T cells provided the cDNA or gDNA that made up the material.

Germline loops: CDR1 SGDLS, CDR2 YYNGEE. The CDR3 has 15 residues. The ends were cut back, 4 bases at V and 3 bases at J, with 16 bases in the middle. Sequencing was performed with immunoSEQ multiplex PCR; in TCRdb, only in-frame clones are kept and a portion is missing. The sample yields 95,000 to 150,000 clones, 65% to 85% seen once. The rearrangement joins TRBV9 to TRBJ2-5; perhaps TRBD2 as D (5 bases). The TCR sequence derives from a woman in her 70s with acute or convalescent COVID-19. The specimen sequenced was peripheral blood. The CDR3 sequence is CASSLTGIQKETQYF. The CDR3, as DNA: TGTGCCAGCAGCCTGACCGGGATTCAGAAAGAGACCCAGTACTTC.